These 20 T cell receptor beta chains came from one sample sequenced in a study of cytomegalovirus exposure and HLA in healthy donors. Primers included in the PCR were 60 Vbeta and 13 Jbeta primers. TCRdb's table, derived via immunoSEQ multiplex PCR, lists solely in-frame clones and lacks some. The sample lists 190,000 or so clones; 75% to 90% were seen once. Source material: PBMCs. These receptors were taken from a boy aged 5-17 years in good health and CMV-seronegative.

V gene TRBV29-1 combines with J gene TRBJ1-1; possibly TRBD1 for D (5 bases). The V and J ends lost 8 bases and 5 bases respectively, with 21 bases between them. CDR3 length: 14 residues. Germline V gene data show CDR1 as SQVTM and CDR2 as ANQGSEA. CDR3 region: CSLSEQATGTEAFF. CDR3 nucleotides: TGCAGCCTTTCCGAACAGGCCACCGGGACTGAAGCTTTCTTT.

This clone came up once. V gene TRBV5-4 combines with J gene TRBJ2-7, with 14 bases fitting TRBD2. The germline gives CDR1 SGHNT, CDR2 YYREEE (reference sequence). CDR3 length: 15 amino acids. Germline trimming cut 4 bases from V and 6 bases from J; bases unmatched to any gene: 6. CDR3: CASSLGTSGGSEQYF. The CDR3 DNA is TGTGCCAGCAGCCTCGGGACTAGCGGGGGTAGCGAGCAGTACTTC.

A few counts support this clone. The rearrangement joins TRBV30 to TRBJ2-6; D remains unclear. Germline CDR1 reads GTSNPN; CDR2 reads SVGIG (reference sequence). The CDR3 length is 15 residues. V was clipped by 5 bases and J by 2 bases, with 13 bases between them. The CDR3 sequence is CAWAIVRAGANVLTF. The CDR3 region has the DNA TGTGCCTGGGCAATAGTGCGCGCTGGGGCCAACGTCCTGACTTTC.

This clone was detected once. V gene TRBV19 combines with J gene TRBJ1-4; TRBD1 might be the D (6 bases). The germline V gene has CDR1 LNHDA and CDR2 SQIVND (reference sequence). CDR3 length: 15 residues. V was pared by 4 bases and J by 8 bases, with 17 bases between. The CDR3 region has the DNA TGTGCCAGTAGTACTGGGGAAGCCCAGGGGGAAAAACTGTTTTTT. Translated, it gives CASSTGEAQGEKLFF.

The sample holds one count of this clone. The chain combines TRBV5-5 with TRBJ1-1; D is ambiguous. The germline V gene encodes CDR1 SGHKS and CDR2 YYEKEE (reference sequence). The CDR3 consists of 18 residues. V was shortened by 7 bases and J by 7 bases, with 32 bases between the two germline ends. DNA of the CDR3: TGTGCCAGCGAGCTGACCTACCCCCTCGGGGTTGGTCATGGTGAAGCTTTCTTT. Translating it yields CASELTYPLGVGHGEAFF.

This chain links TRBV7-6 with TRBJ1-1; D is possibly TRBD1 (5 bases). CDR1 and CDR2 (germline): SGHVS, FNYEAQ. The CDR3 extends over 18 amino acids. V shed 5 bases and J shed 0 bases, with 22 bases lying between them. The CDR3 is CASSRSPTQGGLNTEAFF. The CDR3, as DNA: TGTGCCAGCAGCCGGTCACCCACTCAGGGAGGGCTGAACACTGAAGCTTTCTTT. The variable domain in full, completed from reference TRBV7-6 and TRBJ1-1, reads GAGVSQSPRYKVTKRGQDVALRCDPISGHVSLYWYRQALGQGPEFLTYFNYEAQQDKSGLPNDRFSAERPEGSISTLTIQRTEQRDSAMYRCASSRSPTQGGLNTEAFFGQGTRLTVV.

This CDR3 reads CASSLAQGNGANVLTF. CDR3 nucleotides: TGTGCCAGCAGCTTGGCCCAGGGGAATGGGGCCAACGTCCTGACTTTC. The chain links TRBV5-4 to TRBJ2-6, with D perhaps TRBD1 (6 bases). Germline V gene lookup returns CDR1 SGHNT and CDR2 YYREEE (reference sequence). V lost 0 bases and J lost 3, with 10 bases in between. This CDR3 has 16 residues.

CDR3 residues: CASSIGGGETEAFF. The CDR3 coding sequence is TGTGCCAGTAGTATCGGGGGGGGCGAGACTGAAGCTTTCTTT. The chain combines TRBV19 with TRBJ1-1, with D possibly matching TRBD1 (6 bases). The CDR3 totals 14 residues. Trimming removed 3 bases from V and 5 bases from J, with 13 bases in between. From germline, CDR1 is LNHDA and CDR2 SQIVND (reference sequence).

This chain connects TRBV2 to TRBJ1-4, with 8 bases identical to TRBD1. The germline CDR1 and CDR2 sequences are SNHLY and FYNNEI. The CDR3 extends over 15 amino acids. J lost 5 bases, V lost 4 bases, and 6 bases had no gene match. DNA of the CDR3: TGTGCCAGCAGTGTACAGGGGGATCTGAATGAAAAACTGTTTTTT. This codes for CASSVQGDLNEKLFF.

The chain has TRBV25-1 and TRBJ1-2; 9 nucleotides align to TRBD1. J lost 8 bases, V lost 4 bases, and 11 bases had no gene match. This CDR3 spans 15 amino acids. CDR1 and CDR2 from the germline V gene are MGHDK and SYGVNS. The DNA of the CDR3 is TGTGCCAGCAGTGGACCGGGACAGGGAGTTGGAGGCTACACCTTC. It codes for CASSGPGQGVGGYTF.

The chain employs TRBV19 and TRBJ1-4; no definite D call. The CDR3 consists of 14 residues. Germline CDR1 LNHDA, CDR2 SQIVND (reference sequence). The V and J ends lost 3 bases and 10 bases respectively, with 15 bases between them. CDR3 region: CASSISGSGSKLFF. The DNA for the CDR3 is TGTGCCAGTAGTATTTCTGGCTCGGGGTCAAAACTGTTTTTT.

The rearrangement links TRBV5-1 to TRBJ1-4; 8 nucleotides match TRBD1. Unmatched junction bases numbered 1, after V lost 2 bases and J lost 1 base. CDR1 and CDR2 (germline): SGHRS, YFSETQ. The CDR3 length is 15 residues. CDR3 residues: CASSFGTGTNEKLFF. CDR3 nucleotides: TGCGCCAGCAGCTTCGGGACAGGAACTAATGAAAAACTGTTTTTT.

This chain joins TRBV13 and TRBJ2-7; a possible D gene is TRBD1 (5 bases). The germline V and J ends were trimmed by 0 bases and 1 base, with 19 bases remaining between them. CDR1 and CDR2 from the germline V gene are PRHDT and FYEKMQ (reference sequence). The CDR3 loop spans 18 amino acids. The CDR3 sequence is CASSLGPLGAGSSYEQYF. The CDR3 coding sequence is TGTGCCAGCAGCTTAGGCCCTCTCGGCGCAGGGTCTTCCTACGAGCAGTACTTC.

The V gene is TRBV30, the J gene TRBJ2-3, with TRBD2 identical over 11 bases. The V gene end was trimmed by 3 bases and the J gene end by 6 bases; junction bases not matched to a gene: 11. Germline V lookup: CDR1 GTSNPN, CDR2 SVGIG (reference sequence). This CDR3 contains 16 residues. The CDR3 region has the DNA TGTGCCTGGAGCAGGGGAGGGGCTAGCGGGGGGGATACGCAGTATTTT. Amino acid sequence: CAWSRGGASGGDTQYF.

This chain joins TRBV18 and TRBJ1-1; TRBD1 agrees at 7 bases. CDR3 length: 14 residues. Unmatched junction bases numbered 7, after V lost 6 bases and J lost 3 bases. In germline, CDR1 is KGHSH, CDR2 LQKENI. The DNA for the CDR3 is TGTGCCAGCTCCGCGACAGGGTTTGACACTGAAGCTTTCTTT. This sequence encodes CASSATGFDTEAFF.

Here the CDR3 DNA reads TGCAGCGTTGTGACGGGAATCAGGACCGGGGAGCTGTTTTTT. It specifies CSVVTGIRTGELFF. The chain carries TRBV29-1 and TRBJ2-2, with D maybe TRBD2 (5 bases). V was cut by 4 bases and J by 5 bases, with 14 bases left in between. CDR1 and CDR2 from the germline V gene are SQVTM and ANQGSEA. The CDR3 runs to 14 residues.

This sequence joins TRBV5-6 and TRBJ2-5, with 8 bases fitting TRBD2. This CDR3 region has 13 residues. V was clipped by 7 bases and J by 4 bases; unmatched bases: 6. Germline loops: CDR1 SGHDT, CDR2 YYEEEE. The CDR3 coding sequence is TGTGCCAGCGGTTTAGCGGGGTCAGAGACCCAGTACTTC. This sequence encodes CASGLAGSETQYF.

The rearrangement joins TRBV7-2 to TRBJ2-3, with D maybe TRBD2 (6 bases). The germline V and J ends were trimmed by 5 bases and 2 bases, with 20 bases remaining between them. This CDR3 comprises 17 residues. The germline V gene has CDR1 SGHTA and CDR2 FQGNSA. CDR3 sequence reads: CASSDPAGTPITDTQYF. The CDR3, as DNA: TGTGCCAGCAGCGACCCGGCCGGGACTCCCATCACAGATACGCAGTATTTT.

V usage is TRBV25-1 and J usage is TRBJ2-5; TRBD1 might be the D (6 bases). Per the germline V gene, CDR1 is MGHDK and CDR2 is SYGVNS. The CDR3 runs to 18 residues. V shed 5 bases and J shed 2 bases, with 24 bases lying between them. The DNA for the CDR3 is TGTGCCAGCAGTTACAACCCCTGGGGGCCCCGACTGCAAGAGACCCAGTACTTC. It specifies CASSYNPWGPRLQETQYF.

The CDR3 loop is CAWTPPGTSSTGELFF. The CDR3 DNA sequence: TGTGCCTGGACTCCCCCCGGGACTAGCAGTACCGGGGAGCTGTTTTTT. V gene TRBV30 combines with J gene TRBJ2-2, with 9 bases identical to TRBD2. This CDR3 comprises 16 residues. V lost 4 bases, J lost 5 bases, and 11 bases stayed unmatched. The V gene's germline CDR1 is GTSNPN and CDR2 SVGIG (reference sequence).